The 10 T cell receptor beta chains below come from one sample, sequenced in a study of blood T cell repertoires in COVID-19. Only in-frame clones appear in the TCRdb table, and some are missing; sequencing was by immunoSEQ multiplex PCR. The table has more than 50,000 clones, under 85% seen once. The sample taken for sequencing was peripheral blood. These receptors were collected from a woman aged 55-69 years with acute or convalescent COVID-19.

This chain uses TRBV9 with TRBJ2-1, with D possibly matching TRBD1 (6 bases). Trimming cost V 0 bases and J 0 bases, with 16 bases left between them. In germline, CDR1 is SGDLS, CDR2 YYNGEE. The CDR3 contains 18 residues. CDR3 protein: CASSVGLQGRSSYNEQFF. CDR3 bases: TGTGCCAGCAGCGTAGGGTTACAGGGCAGGAGCTCCTACAATGAGCAGTTCTTC.

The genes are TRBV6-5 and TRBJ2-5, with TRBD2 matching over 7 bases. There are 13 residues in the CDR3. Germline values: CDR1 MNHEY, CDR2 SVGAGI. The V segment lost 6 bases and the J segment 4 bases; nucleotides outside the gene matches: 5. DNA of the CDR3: TGTGCCAGCAGCCGAGCGGGGCGAGAGACCCAGTACTTC. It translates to CASSRAGRETQYF.

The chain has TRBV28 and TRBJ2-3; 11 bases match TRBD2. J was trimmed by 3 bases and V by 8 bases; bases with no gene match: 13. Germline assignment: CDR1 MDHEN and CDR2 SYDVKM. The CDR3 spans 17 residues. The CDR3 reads CASPKTLTSGATDTQYF. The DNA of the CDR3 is TGTGCCAGCCCGAAAACTCTGACTAGCGGGGCGACAGATACGCAGTATTTT.

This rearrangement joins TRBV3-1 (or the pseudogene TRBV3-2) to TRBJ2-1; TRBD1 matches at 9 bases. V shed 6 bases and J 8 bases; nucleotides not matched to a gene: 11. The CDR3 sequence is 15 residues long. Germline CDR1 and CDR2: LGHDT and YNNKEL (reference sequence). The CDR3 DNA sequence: TGTGCCAGCAGTCTAGGACAGGGGACTATCTATGAGCAGTTCTTC. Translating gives CASSLGQGTIYEQFF.

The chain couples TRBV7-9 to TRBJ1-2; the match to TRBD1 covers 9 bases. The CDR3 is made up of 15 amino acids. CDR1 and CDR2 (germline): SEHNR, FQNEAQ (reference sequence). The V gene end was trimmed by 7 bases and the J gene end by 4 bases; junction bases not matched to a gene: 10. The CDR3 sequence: CASTYAGTGSYGYTF. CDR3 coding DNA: TGTGCCAGCACCTACGCCGGGACAGGGAGCTATGGCTACACCTTC.

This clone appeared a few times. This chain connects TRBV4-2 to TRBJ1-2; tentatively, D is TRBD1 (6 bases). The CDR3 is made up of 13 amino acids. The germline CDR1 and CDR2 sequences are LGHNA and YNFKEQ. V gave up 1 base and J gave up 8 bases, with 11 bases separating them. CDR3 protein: CASSQASGVGYTF. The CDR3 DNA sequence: TGTGCCAGCAGCCAAGCCTCAGGGGTCGGCTACACCTTC.

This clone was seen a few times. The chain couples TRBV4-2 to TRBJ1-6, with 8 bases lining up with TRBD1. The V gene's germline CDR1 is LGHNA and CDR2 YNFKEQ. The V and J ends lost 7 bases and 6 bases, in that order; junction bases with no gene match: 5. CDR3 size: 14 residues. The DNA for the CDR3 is TGTGCCAGCACCCGGGACAGGTCTAATTCACCCCTCCACTTT. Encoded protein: CASTRDRSNSPLHF.

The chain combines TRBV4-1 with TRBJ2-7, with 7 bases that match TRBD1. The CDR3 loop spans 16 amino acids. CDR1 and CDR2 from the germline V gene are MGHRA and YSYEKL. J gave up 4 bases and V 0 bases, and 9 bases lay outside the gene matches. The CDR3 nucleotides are TGCGCCAGCAGCCAAGAGCGCGACAGGGTAACGTACGAGCAGTACTTC. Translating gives CASSQERDRVTYEQYF.

The chain's CDR3 is CASSVDSGNTEAFF. The CDR3 coding sequence is TGTGCCAGCAGCGTAGATTCAGGGAACACTGAAGCTTTCTTT. The rearrangement uses TRBV9 and TRBJ1-1; no firm D call. Per germline, CDR1 SGDLS and CDR2 YYNGEE. The V end lost 0 bases, the J end lost 1 base, and 7 bases lay between the germline ends. CDR3 length equals 14 residues.

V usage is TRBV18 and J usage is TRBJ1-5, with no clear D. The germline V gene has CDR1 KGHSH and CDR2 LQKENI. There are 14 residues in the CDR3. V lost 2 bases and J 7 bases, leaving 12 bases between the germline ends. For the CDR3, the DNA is TGTGCCAGCTCACCAGACCGGGTAGGCCAGCCCCAGCATTTT. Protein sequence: CASSPDRVGQPQHF.